Listed here is a single TCR beta chain. The target antigen is unknown. Per germline, CDR1 DFQATT and CDR2 SNEGSKA (reference sequence). The CDR3 has 15 residues. V lost 3 bases to trimming and J lost 5 bases; unmatched junction nucleotides: 12. The sample originates from a study of CD4 T cells in relation to SARS-CoV-2 and coronaviruses. Study overall: Convalescent patients were about eight males and 4 females; two were Hispanic. Crossreactive spike epitopes shared across donors were mapped to their HLA restriction. Study-level points and caveats: No crossreactivity against non-spike viral proteins was tested here.

Naive and memory CD4+ T cells were separated from cryopreserved PBMCs. Clones were read by immunoSEQ multiplex PCR, and TCRdb kept only the in-frame ones, dropping some. The table includes some 60,000 clones, 92% detected once. The clonotype was recovered from an adult with COVID-19. The V call is TRBV20-1, the J call TRBJ2-7, with TRBD2 identical over 8 bases. Material: naive CD4+ T cells from PBMCs. The subset here: naive CD4+ T cells isolated by negative enrichment. In DNA, the CDR3 is TGCAGTGCTAGTGTTCCCAGCGGGGGACTCGACGAGCAGTACTTC. It is translated as CSASVPSGGLDEQYF.